The 13 T cell receptor beta chains given below trace back to one sample, sequenced in a study of blood T cell repertoires in COVID-19. TCRdb keeps only in-frame clones here, not all; method: immunoSEQ multiplex PCR. Of roughly 100,000 clones listed, about 75% were seen once; the top ten hold roughly 9.8%. Sequencing was done on a sample of peripheral blood. These receptors were obtained from a woman older than 75 with acute or convalescent COVID-19.

The chain carries TRBV27 and TRBJ2-2; the match to TRBD2 covers 7 bases. Germline loops: CDR1 MNHEY, CDR2 SMNVEV (reference sequence). This CDR3 has 17 amino acids. V lost 6 bases, J lost 3 bases, and 13 bases stayed unmatched. CDR3 nucleotides: TGTGCCAGCAGCCCGGGGTCCGGGACTACCTACACCGGGGAGCTGTTTTTT. Its protein product is CASSPGSGTTYTGELFF.

The V call is TRBV6-5, the J call TRBJ1-1; 7 positions match TRBD1. Germline trimming cut 0 bases from V and 3 bases from J; bases unmatched to any gene: 4. From germline, CDR1 is MNHEY and CDR2 SVGAGI. The CDR3 is 15 amino acids. Here the CDR3 reads CASSYSVQGDTEAFF. The CDR3 DNA sequence: TGTGCCAGCAGTTACTCTGTGCAGGGGGACACTGAAGCTTTCTTT.

V and J are TRBV9 and TRBJ1-2; a weak D match, TRBD1 (5 bases). Looked up from germline, CDR1 is SGDLS and CDR2 is YYNGEE. There are 14 residues in the CDR3. Trimming took off 3 bases at V and 4 bases at J, with 13 bases between the two ends. CDR3 region: CASSDGGSGYGYTF. As DNA, the CDR3 is TGTGCCAGCAGCGATGGGGGGAGCGGCTATGGCTACACCTTC.

J is TRBJ2-1 and V is TRBV11-2; unclear D gene. The CDR3 extends over 13 amino acids. V was shortened by 0 bases and J by 7 bases, with 7 bases between the two germline ends. The germline gives CDR1 SGHAT, CDR2 FQNNGV. In nucleotides, the CDR3 is TGTGCCAGCAGCTTAGATCTACCAAATGAGCAGTTCTTC. This codes for CASSLDLPNEQFF.

The chain uses TRBV6-2 or TRBV6-3 and TRBJ2-7; 7 nucleotides match TRBD2. The CDR3 runs 15 residues. V lost 6 bases to trimming and J lost 0 bases; unmatched junction nucleotides: 8. Germline values: CDR1 MNHEY, CDR2 SVGEGT. CDR3: CASSSGTASSYEQYF. Here the CDR3 DNA reads TGTGCCAGCAGCAGCGGGACGGCGAGCTCCTACGAGCAGTACTTC.

The chain has TRBV6-5 and TRBJ2-6; no clear D. The germline V gene encodes CDR1 MNHEY and CDR2 SVGAGI. There are 15 residues in the CDR3. Deletions cut 2 bases from V and 4 bases from J, with 9 bases between. CDR3 sequence: CASSYQRSGANVLTF. In nucleotides, the CDR3 is TGTGCCAGCAGTTACCAACGGTCGGGGGCCAACGTCCTGACTTTC.

The V and J genes are TRBV19 and TRBJ2-3, with 8 bases aligning to TRBD2. The CDR3 sequence is 16 residues long. J gave up 2 bases and V 5 bases, and 9 bases lay outside the gene matches. The germline gives CDR1 LNHDA, CDR2 SQIVND (reference sequence). The CDR3 protein is CASSAQIAGNTDTQYF. The DNA for the CDR3 is TGTGCCAGTAGTGCGCAGATAGCGGGGAACACAGATACGCAGTATTTT. Filled out from reference TRBV19 and TRBJ2-3, the complete variable domain reads DGGITQSPKYLFRKEGQNVTLSCEQNLNHDAMYWYRQDPGQGLRLIYYSQIVNDFQKGDIAEGYSVSREKKESFPLTVTSAQKNPTAFYLCASSAQIAGNTDTQYFGPGTRLTVL.

This clone was seen more than once but under ten times. This rearrangement joins TRBV5-5 to TRBJ2-5; D might be TRBD2 (5 bases). Trimming shortened V by 4 bases and J by 2 bases, and 6 bases separated the two germline ends. CDR1 SGHKS and CDR2 YYEKEE come from the germline V gene (reference sequence). The CDR3 has 12 residues. The CDR3, as DNA: TGTGCCAGCAGCCCGGGACAAGAGACCCAGTACTTC. It yields the protein CASSPGQETQYF. The variable domain in full, completed from reference TRBV5-5 and TRBJ2-5, reads DAGVTQSPTHLIKTRGQQVTLRCSPISGHKSVSWYQQVLGQGPQFIFQYYEKEERGRGNFPDRFSARQFPNYSSELNVNALLLGDSALYLCASSPGQETQYFGPGTRLLVL.

This chain joins TRBV2 and TRBJ2-5; 11 bases are a match to TRBD2. Losses at the gene ends were 9 bases for V and 5 bases for J; bases not matched to a gene: 11. CDR3 length: 15 amino acids. Germline-derived CDR1 and CDR2 are SNHLY and FYNNEI. The CDR3 nucleotides are TGTGCCAGTAAAGGACTAGCGGGTATCGGGGAGACCCAGTACTTC. Encoded protein: CASKGLAGIGETQYF.

This clone has more than one count but fewer than ten. This chain uses TRBV3-1 (or the pseudogene TRBV3-2) with TRBJ1-4; D is ambiguous. V was shortened by 4 bases and J by 10 bases, with 10 bases between the two germline ends. Germline CDR1 reads LGHDT; CDR2 reads YNNKEL (reference sequence). The CDR3 is made up of 12 amino acids. DNA of the CDR3: TGTGCCAGCAGCCGCGCCGACACAAAACTGTTTTTT. It yields the protein CASSRADTKLFF.

This chain joins TRBV12-3 or TRBV12-4 and TRBJ2-2; D might be TRBD2 (6 bases). This CDR3 is 13 amino acids long. V lost 6 bases to trimming and J lost 6 bases, with 11 bases between them. The CDR3 nucleotides read TGTGCCAGCAGGAGGAGGGAGGCCGGGGAGCTGTTTTTT. Translation gives CASRRREAGELFF.

In its sample, this clone was seen once. This chain connects TRBV7-3 to TRBJ1-1; 8 nucleotides line up with TRBD1. Trimming removed 6 bases from V and 3 bases from J; junction bases left unmatched: 6. The V gene's germline CDR1 is SGHTA and CDR2 FQGTGA. This CDR3 comprises 14 residues. The CDR3 is CASSSTGEHTEAFF. The CDR3 nucleotides are TGTGCCAGCAGTTCGACAGGGGAGCACACTGAAGCTTTCTTT.

V gene TRBV7-2 combines with J gene TRBJ2-7; a weak D match, TRBD1 (6 bases). Trimming took 5 bases from V and 3 from J, leaving 11 bases between them. The CDR3 has 13 residues. Germline V gives CDR1 SGHTA, CDR2 FQGNSA. The CDR3 DNA follows: TGTGCCAGCAGCACCTGGGACAACTACGAGCAGTACTTC. Amino acids: CASSTWDNYEQYF. Looking up the rest from reference TRBV7-2 and TRBJ2-7 gives the full variable domain: GAGVSQSPSNKVTEKGKDVELRCDPISGHTALYWYRQSLGQGLEFLIYFQGNSAPDKSGLPSDRFSAERTGGSVSTLTIQRTQQEDSAVYLCASSTWDNYEQYFGPGTRLTVT.